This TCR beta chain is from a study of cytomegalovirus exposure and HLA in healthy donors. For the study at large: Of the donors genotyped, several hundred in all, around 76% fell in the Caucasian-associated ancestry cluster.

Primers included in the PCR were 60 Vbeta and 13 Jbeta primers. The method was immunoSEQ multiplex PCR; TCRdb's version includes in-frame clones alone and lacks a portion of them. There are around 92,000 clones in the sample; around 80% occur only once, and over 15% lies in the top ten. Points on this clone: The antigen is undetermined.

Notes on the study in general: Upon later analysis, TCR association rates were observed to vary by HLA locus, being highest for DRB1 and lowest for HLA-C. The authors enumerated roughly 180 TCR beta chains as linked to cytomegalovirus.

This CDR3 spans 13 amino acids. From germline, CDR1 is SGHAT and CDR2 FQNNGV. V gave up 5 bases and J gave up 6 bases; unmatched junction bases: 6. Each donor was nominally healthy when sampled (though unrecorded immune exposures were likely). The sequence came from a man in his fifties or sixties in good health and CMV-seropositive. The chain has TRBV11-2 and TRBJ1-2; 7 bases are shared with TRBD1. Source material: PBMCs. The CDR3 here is CASSATGVDGYTF. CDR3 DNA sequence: TGTGCCAGCAGCGCAACAGGGGTAGATGGCTACACCTTC.